Sequencing of this TCR beta chain was carried out in a study of T-cell memory formation after mild COVID-19. Findings of the study overall: Later expanders leaned CD4+, whereas day 15 to 85 contracting clones were balanced CD4/CD8. Researchers found some responding clones in pre-infection memory, a sign that cross-reactive memory joined. Nothing confirmed that second-wave clones peaking on day 37 were specific for SARS-CoV-2.

Comments on this clonotype: Its target is unknown.

One entry per CDR3 protein results from TCRdb running MiXCR on the 5' RACE reads. The sample shows about 210,000 distinct CDR3 sequences, 27% of them seen only once. This CDR3 region has 16 residues. The V end lost 0 bases, the J end lost 2 bases, and 11 bases lay between the germline ends. The V gene's germline CDR1 is LNHNV and CDR2 YYDKDF (reference sequence). Sequencing was done on a sample of PBMCs or a T cell subset sorted from them (not recorded which). This TCR was sampled from an adult woman who had mild COVID-19 (a few samples of this study predate the infection). Cell type and time point are not known. The J gene is TRBJ1-5, the V gene TRBV15; unclear D gene. The CDR3 sequence: CATSRDIMAGNQPQHF. The CDR3 coding sequence is TGTGCCACCAGCAGAGATATCATGGCAGGCAATCAGCCCCAGCATTTT.